The 16 T cell receptor beta chains below all came from one sample that was sequenced in a study of cytomegalovirus exposure and HLA in healthy donors. The PCR contained 60 Vbeta and 13 Jbeta primers. Using immunoSEQ multiplex PCR, the repertoire was profiled, and TCRdb retains in-frame clones only, with some absent. The data contain 150,000 to 200,000 clones, roughly 85% of them singletons. Sequencing was performed on PBMCs. These receptors all stem from a male donor in good health and CMV-seronegative.

The chain uses TRBV6-6 and TRBJ1-5; TRBD1 matches at 9 bases. CDR3 length equals 15 residues. V shed 5 bases and J 7 bases; nucleotides not matched to a gene: 9. Germline values: CDR1 MNHNY, CDR2 SVGAGI (reference sequence). The CDR3 loop is CASSGGQGESQPQHF. For the CDR3, the DNA is TGTGCCAGCAGTGGGGGACAGGGAGAAAGCCAGCCCCAGCATTTT.

The rearrangement links TRBV6-1 to TRBJ1-5; TRBD1 matches at 9 bases. Germline V gene lookup returns CDR1 MNHNS and CDR2 SASEGT. V shed 1 base and J 0 bases; nucleotides not matched to a gene: 7. The length of the CDR3 is 18 residues. The CDR3 nucleotides are TGTGCCAGCAGTGAAGGGGACAGGGTCGTATATAGCAATCAGCCCCAGCATTTT. This codes for CASSEGDRVVYSNQPQHF.

V is TRBV2 and J is TRBJ2-5, with TRBD2 matching over 16 bases. This CDR3 has 17 residues. V dropped 5 bases and J dropped 5; count of bases not matched to a gene: 8. Germline lookup yields CDR1 SNHLY and CDR2 FYNNEI. This CDR3 is CASSRGTSGGARETQYF. CDR3 coding DNA: TGTGCCAGCAGTCGGGGGACTAGCGGGGGGGCCAGGGAGACCCAGTACTTC.

This clone turned up a few times. CDR3 DNA sequence: TGTGCCAGCTGGAGGGGCTCTAGCAATCAGCCCCAGCATTTT. Protein: CASWRGSSNQPQHF. The J gene is TRBJ1-5, the V gene TRBV2, with D perhaps TRBD1 (5 bases). The CDR3 consists of 14 residues. The germline CDR1 and CDR2 sequences are SNHLY and FYNNEI. Trimming left V 8 bases short and J 0 bases short, with 11 bases between.

The chain links TRBV5-1 to TRBJ1-3; weak D call: TRBD1 (5 bases). Germline assignment: CDR1 SGHRS and CDR2 YFSETQ. The CDR3 sequence is 17 residues long. V lost 5 bases to trimming and J lost 4 bases, with 22 bases between them. This CDR3 reads CASRLASVGVQGNTIYF. CDR3 bases: TGCGCCAGCAGGCTTGCCTCCGTAGGGGTACAAGGAAACACCATATATTTT.

The J gene is TRBJ2-7, the V gene TRBV18, with TRBD2 as a possible D gene (5 bases). Germline values: CDR1 KGHSH, CDR2 LQKENI. Trimming removed 3 bases at V and 7 bases at J, with 13 bases between. The CDR3 spans 13 residues. The CDR3 is CASSPLPSGEQYF. CDR3 in DNA: TGTGCCAGCTCACCGTTACCTTCGGGGGAGCAGTACTTC.

This clone appeared once. This chain uses TRBV7-2 with TRBJ2-1, with D possibly TRBD1 on 5 matching bases. CDR1 is SGHTA and CDR2 is FQGNSA in the germline V gene. V was cut by 2 bases and J by 7 bases, with 21 bases left in between. The CDR3 runs 17 residues. As DNA, the CDR3 is TGTGCCAGCAGCTTATCGTATTCAGGGCTGGGTCTAAATGAGCAGTTCTTC. This codes for CASSLSYSGLGLNEQFF.

The chain uses TRBV29-1 and TRBJ2-3, with 8 positions matching TRBD2. This CDR3 comprises 14 residues. Germline values: CDR1 SQVTM, CDR2 ANQGSEA. V lost 7 bases to trimming and J lost 2 bases; unmatched junction nucleotides: 8. The CDR3 coding sequence is TGCAGCGGGGCGGGGGGCCAGCTCACAGATACGCAGTATTTT. It is translated as CSGAGGQLTDTQYF.

The chain joins TRBV6-6 to TRBJ1-5; D perhaps matches TRBD1 (6 bases). This CDR3 has 16 residues. V was pared by 3 bases and J by 2 bases, with 14 bases between. The germline CDR1 and CDR2 sequences are MNHNY and SVGAGI (reference sequence). CDR3: CASSYVLSGGNQPQHF. The CDR3 DNA follows: TGTGCCAGCAGTTATGTACTTTCAGGGGGCAATCAGCCCCAGCATTTT.

The chain carries TRBV6-5 and TRBJ2-7; 8 nucleotides line up with TRBD1. This CDR3 contains 11 residues. Germline V gives CDR1 MNHEY, CDR2 SVGAGI. The trim removed 5 bases at V and 6 bases at J, leaving 0 bases unmatched. The CDR3 spells CASSQGAEQYF. The CDR3 DNA is TGTGCCAGCAGTCAGGGGGCCGAGCAGTACTTC.

A note on this clone: One end of the junction does not line up with germline, which may come from a read error. This chain uses TRBV7-9 with TRBJ1-5; unclear D gene. Germline CDR1 is SEHNR and CDR2 is FQNEAQ (reference sequence). The CDR3 covers 12 residues. CDR3 amino acids: CSSSYTNQPQHF. In nucleotides, the CDR3 is TGTTCCAGCAGCTACACCAATCAGCCCCAGCATTTT.

This chain uses TRBV5-1 with TRBJ1-1, with 8 bases identical to TRBD1. This CDR3 has 16 amino acids. The V gene end was trimmed by 8 bases and the J gene end by 1 base; junction bases not matched to a gene: 13. The germline CDR1 and CDR2 sequences are SGHRS and YFSETQ. Here the CDR3 DNA reads TGCGCCAGTACACCATTCAGGGGGACAGGGAACACTGAAGCTTTCTTT. As protein: CASTPFRGTGNTEAFF.

V and J are TRBV5-6 and TRBJ1-6; a weak D match, TRBD1 (5 bases). The CDR3 runs to 15 residues. V lost 4 bases and J 0 bases, leaving 8 bases between the germline ends. Germline values: CDR1 SGHDT, CDR2 YYEEEE. CDR3 nucleotides: TGTGCCAGCAGCGGGGGGAGCTCCTATAATTCACCCCTCCACTTT. Its translation: CASSGGSSYNSPLHF.

Comment on this clone: Mismatch with germline at one junction end may stem from a read error. This sequence joins TRBV7-9 and TRBJ2-7; no reliable D call. This CDR3 has 11 amino acids. Germline-derived CDR1 and CDR2 are SEHNR and FQNEAQ (reference sequence). Written as DNA, the CDR3 is TGTGCCAGCAGCCTCGATGCGGCCCGGGACTTC. Translating it yields CASSLDAARDF.

This clone has just a few counts. This chain links TRBV30 with TRBJ1-5; D not resolved. This CDR3 is 13 amino acids long. Germline V lookup: CDR1 GTSNPN, CDR2 SVGIG (reference sequence). V lost 0 bases and J 7 bases, leaving 10 bases between the germline ends. The CDR3 nucleotides are TGTGCCTGGAGTGTCCGGGATATCCAGCCCCAGCATTTT. This gives the protein CAWSVRDIQPQHF.

This clone appeared once. The chain recombines TRBV7-9 with TRBJ1-1; D remains ambiguous. The germline CDR1 and CDR2 sequences are SEHNR and FQNEAQ (reference sequence). The CDR3 covers 11 residues. Trimming cost V 5 bases and J 8 bases, with 9 bases left between them. The CDR3 DNA reads TGTGCCAGCAGCCGAAGACAAGAAGCTTTCTTT. Its translation: CASSRRQEAFF.